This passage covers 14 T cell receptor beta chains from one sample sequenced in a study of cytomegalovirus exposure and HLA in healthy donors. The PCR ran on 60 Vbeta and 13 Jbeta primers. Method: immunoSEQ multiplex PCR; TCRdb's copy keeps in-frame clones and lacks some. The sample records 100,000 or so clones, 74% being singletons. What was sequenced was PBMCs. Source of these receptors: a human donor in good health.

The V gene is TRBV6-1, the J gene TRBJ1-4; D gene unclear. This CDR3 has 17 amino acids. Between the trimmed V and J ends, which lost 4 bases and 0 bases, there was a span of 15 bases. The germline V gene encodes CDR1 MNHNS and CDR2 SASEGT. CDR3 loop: CASSARSGYATNEKLFF. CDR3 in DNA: TGTGCCAGCAGTGCCCGGTCGGGATATGCAACTAATGAAAAACTGTTTTTT.

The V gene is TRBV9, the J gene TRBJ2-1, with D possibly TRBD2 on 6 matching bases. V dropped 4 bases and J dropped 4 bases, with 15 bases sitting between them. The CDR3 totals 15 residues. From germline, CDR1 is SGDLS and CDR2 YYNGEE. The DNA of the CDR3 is TGTGCCAGCAGCTACGGGCGGGGATCTTACAATGAGCAGTTCTTC. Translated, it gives CASSYGRGSYNEQFF.

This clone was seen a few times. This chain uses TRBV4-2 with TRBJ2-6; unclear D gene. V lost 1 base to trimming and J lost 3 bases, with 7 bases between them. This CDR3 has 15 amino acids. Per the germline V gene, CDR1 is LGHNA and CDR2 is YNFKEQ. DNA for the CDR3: TGTGCCAGCAGCCAAGCGACGGGTGGGGCCAACGTCCTGACTTTC. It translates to CASSQATGGANVLTF.

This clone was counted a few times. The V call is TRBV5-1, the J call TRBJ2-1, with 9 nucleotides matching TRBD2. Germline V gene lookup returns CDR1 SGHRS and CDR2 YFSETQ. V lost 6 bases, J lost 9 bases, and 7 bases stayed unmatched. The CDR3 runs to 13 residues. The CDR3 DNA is TGCGCCAGCATGGGGGGACTAGCATCTGAGCAGTTCTTC. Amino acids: CASMGGLASEQFF.

In DNA form, the CDR3 reads TGTGCCAGCTCCGGGAGGATGAACACCGGGGAGCTGTTTTTT. Translating gives CASSGRMNTGELFF. The V call is TRBV14, the J call TRBJ2-2, with TRBD2 matching over 7 bases. The V gene end was trimmed by 8 bases and the J gene end by 1 base; junction bases not matched to a gene: 4. The CDR3 has 14 amino acids. Germline-derived CDR1 and CDR2 are SGHDN and FVKESK.

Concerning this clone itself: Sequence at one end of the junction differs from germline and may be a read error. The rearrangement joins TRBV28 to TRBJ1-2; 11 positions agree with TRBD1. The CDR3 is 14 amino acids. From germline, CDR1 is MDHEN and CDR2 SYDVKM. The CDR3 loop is CASSLRPMGQGDTF. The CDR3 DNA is TGTGCCAGCAGTCTCCGACCTATGGGACAGGGGGATACGTTC.

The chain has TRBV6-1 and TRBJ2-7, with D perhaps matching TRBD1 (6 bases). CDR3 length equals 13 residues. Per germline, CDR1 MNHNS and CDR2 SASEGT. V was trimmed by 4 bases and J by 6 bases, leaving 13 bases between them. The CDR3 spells CASSALSGVEQYF. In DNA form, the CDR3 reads TGTGCCAGCAGTGCTCTCTCAGGGGTCGAGCAGTACTTC.

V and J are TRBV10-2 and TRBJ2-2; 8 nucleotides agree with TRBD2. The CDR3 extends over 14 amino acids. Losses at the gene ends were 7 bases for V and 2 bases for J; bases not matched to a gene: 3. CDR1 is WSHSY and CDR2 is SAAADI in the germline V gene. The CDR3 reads CASTLAGNTGELFF. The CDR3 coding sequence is TGCGCCAGCACGCTAGCGGGTAACACCGGGGAGCTGTTTTTT.

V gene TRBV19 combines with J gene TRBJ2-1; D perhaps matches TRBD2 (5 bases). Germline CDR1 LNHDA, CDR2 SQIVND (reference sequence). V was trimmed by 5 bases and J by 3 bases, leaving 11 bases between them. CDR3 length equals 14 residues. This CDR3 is CASSLESGYNEQFF. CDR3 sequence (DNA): TGTGCCAGTAGTCTTGAGAGCGGCTACAATGAGCAGTTCTTC.

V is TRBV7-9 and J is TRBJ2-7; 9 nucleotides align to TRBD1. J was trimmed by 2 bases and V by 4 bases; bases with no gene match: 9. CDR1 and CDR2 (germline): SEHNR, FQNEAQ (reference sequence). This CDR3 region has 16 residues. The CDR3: CASSYTTGGDPYEQYF. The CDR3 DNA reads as TGTGCCAGCAGCTACACTACAGGGGGCGATCCCTACGAGCAGTACTTC.

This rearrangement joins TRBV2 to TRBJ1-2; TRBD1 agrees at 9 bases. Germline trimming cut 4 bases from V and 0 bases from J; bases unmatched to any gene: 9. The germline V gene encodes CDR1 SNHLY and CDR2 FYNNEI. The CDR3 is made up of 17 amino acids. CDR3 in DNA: TGTGCCAGCAGTGTAGGACAGGGGATGGTAGCTAACTATGGCTACACCTTC. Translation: CASSVGQGMVANYGYTF.

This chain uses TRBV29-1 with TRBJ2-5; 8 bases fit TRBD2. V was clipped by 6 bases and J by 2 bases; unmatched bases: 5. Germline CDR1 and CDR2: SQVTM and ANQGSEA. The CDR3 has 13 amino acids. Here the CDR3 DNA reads TGCAGCGTAGGAGCGGGGGTTCAAGAGACCCAGTACTTC. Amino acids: CSVGAGVQETQYF.

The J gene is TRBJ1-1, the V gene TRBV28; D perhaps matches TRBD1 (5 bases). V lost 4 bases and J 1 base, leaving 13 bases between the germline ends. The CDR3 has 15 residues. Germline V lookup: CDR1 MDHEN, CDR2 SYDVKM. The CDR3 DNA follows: TGTGCCAGCAGTTGGACACCCGAGGAGAACACTGAAGCTTTCTTT. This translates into CASSWTPEENTEAFF.

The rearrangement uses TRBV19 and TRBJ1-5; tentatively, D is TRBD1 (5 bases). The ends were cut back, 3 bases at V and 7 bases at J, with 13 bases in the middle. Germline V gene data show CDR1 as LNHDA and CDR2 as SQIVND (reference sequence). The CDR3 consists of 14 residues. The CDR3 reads CASSIDQGIQPQHF. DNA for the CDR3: TGTGCCAGTAGTATCGACCAGGGAATCCAGCCCCAGCATTTT.